The following is a T cell receptor (beta chain) sequence with its context. What it recognizes is unknown. This entry is derived from a study of cytomegalovirus exposure and HLA in healthy donors. The wider study: Within the Caucasian-associated ancestry cluster were roughly 79% of the 398 genotyped donors.

The PCR contained 60 Vbeta and 13 Jbeta primers. This table comes from immunoSEQ multiplex PCR, and its TCRdb copy is limited to in-frame clones, with some not included. This table holds about 240,000 clones, more than 75% found once. Overall study results and limits: Later analysis revealed greater clonal expansion in HLA-associated TCR beta chains than in equally common others. Previously analyzed data showed that most TCR beta V segments were productive at a frequency of about 87% or about 30%.

CDR1 is SEHNR, CDR2 FQNEAQ, per germline (reference sequence). The CDR3 is made up of 15 amino acids. After removal of 2 bases from V and 6 bases from J, the junction contained 5 bases not matched to a gene. The sample taken for sequencing was PBMCs. The chain uses TRBV7-9 and TRBJ2-1; TRBD1 agrees at 9 bases. The receptor's source is a woman between 35 and 50 years old in good health and CMV-seropositive. The CDR3 is CASSLPGQGTNEQFF. CDR3 DNA: TGTGCCAGCAGCTTACCGGGACAGGGTACCAATGAGCAGTTCTTC.